This paragraph covers one TCR beta chain sequence. Its antigen is currently unknown. This CDR3 comprises 16 residues. The germline gives CDR1 ENHRY, CDR2 SYGVKD. With V trimmed by 6 bases and J by 0 bases, 1 base remained unmatched. This entry comes from a study of CD8+CD57+ T cells in acquired aplastic anemia. Overall study: DNA recovered from sorted CD4+ and CD8+ cells had a mean of approximately 3 ug.

Genomic DNA acted as the template from which TCR beta VDJ combination and CDR3 sequence profiling were carried out. TCRdb itself ran the reads through MiXCR, one entry per CDR3 protein. The sample records hundreds of thousands of distinct CDR3 sequences, under 40% being singletons. General study points: Patients and controls turned out to have approximately 29 CD8+ CDR3 sequences in common. CD8+ Simpson's diversity in patients was not significantly different from that in controls.

Those patients picked for sequencing had displayed CD8+CD57+ cell expansion on flow cytometry. Each patient carried a diagnosis of severe acquired aplastic anemia. This rearrangement joins TRBV10-3 to TRBJ2-6; 11 bases are a match to TRBD1. This sequence was found in a human donor with aplastic anemia. The specimen was sorted CD4+, CD8+, or CD8+CD57+ T cells (not recorded which) from PBMCs. CDR3 loop: CAISGTGGSGANVLTF. The CDR3 nucleotides are TGTGCCATCAGCGGGACAGGGGGCTCTGGGGCCAACGTCCTGACTTTC.